Listed below are T cell receptor beta chains from one sample, sequenced in a study of shared clonotypes between healthy human individuals. Assay: immunoSEQ multiplex PCR; the TCRdb copy retains only in-frame clones and omits some. In the table there are more than 2 million clones, around 95% of which are singletons. The specimen was naive CD4+ T cells sorted from blood. The receptors originated from a man between 18 and 29 years old in good health. Both conserved end residues are part of each CDR3. D genes are given only for firm matches. Size is stated for part of the rows, as once, few or many counts, or as a class when the clone is expanded.

>TRBJ2-2|.|TRBV2|TRBD2
CASTGLAGTGELFF
TGTGCCAGCACCGGACTAGCGGGTACCGGGGAGCTGTTTTTT
>TRBJ2-3|.|TRBV4-1|TRBD2
CASSPLGLVGDTQYF
TGCGCCAGCAGCCCCCTTGGACTAGTGGGAGATACGCAGTATTTT
>TRBJ1-4|once|TRBV6-1|TRBD1
CASSWTGATNEKLFF
TGTGCCAGCAGTTGGACAGGGGCAACTAATGAAAAACTGTTTTTT
>TRBJ2-3|.|TRBV18|.
CASSPLPGGILSTDTQYF
TGTGCCAGCTCACCACTGCCCGGAGGTATCCTTAGCACAGATACGCAGTATTTT
>TRBJ2-2|.|TRBV5-4|.
CASSLTDGELFF
TGTGCCAGCAGTTTGACTGACGGGGAGCTGTTTTTT
>TRBJ1-2|.|TRBV19|.
CASIPSFGFYGYTF
TGTGCCAGTATCCCGTCCTTTGGGTTCTATGGCTACACCTTC
>TRBJ1-5|.|TRBV6-5|TRBD1
CASSRQGNQPQHF
TGTGCCAGCAGCCGACAGGGAAATCAGCCCCAGCATTTT
>TRBJ1-2|.|TRBV28|.
CASSPGDLRDGYTF
TGTGCCAGCAGCCCTGGGGACTTAAGGGATGGCTACACCTTC
>TRBJ1-4|.|TRBV11-2|.
CASSLAWGSWEKLFF
TGTGCCAGCAGCTTAGCCTGGGGGTCTTGGGAAAAACTGTTTTTT
>TRBJ2-5|.|TRBV25-1|.
CASPGAGLETQYF
TGTGCCAGCCCCGGGGCCGGATTGGAGACCCAGTACTTC
>TRBJ1-1|.|TRBV7-8|.
CASSLEGRSVNTEAFF
TGTGCCAGCAGCTTAGAGGGGCGGAGCGTGAACACTGAAGCTTTCTTT
>TRBJ1-2|.|TRBV6-5|.
CASSYGQGDGYTF
TGTGCCAGCAGTTACGGGCAGGGTGACGGCTACACCTTC
>TRBJ2-2|.|TRBV5-1|.
CASSFGQPNTGELFF
TGCGCCAGCAGCTTTGGTCAGCCTAACACCGGGGAGCTGTTTTTT
>TRBJ1-2|.|TRBV25-1|TRBD1
CASARDSYGYTF
TGTGCCAGCGCCCGGGACAGCTATGGCTACACCTTC
>TRBJ2-5|.|TRBV7-2|.
CASSLGVVETQYF
TGTGCCAGCAGCTTAGGGGTCGTAGAGACCCAGTACTTC
>TRBJ2-7|.|TRBV2|.
CASRTVDYEQYF
TGTGCCAGCAGAACCGTCGACTACGAGCAGTACTTC
>TRBJ1-2|.|TRBV5-1|.
CASSLFRGGYTF
TGCGCCAGCAGTTTGTTTCGAGGTGGCTACACCTTC
>TRBJ2-7|.|TRBV12-5|.
CASGFSAGGHYEQYF
TGTGCTAGTGGTTTTAGCGCGGGCGGGCACTACGAGCAGTACTTC
>TRBJ2-5|.|TRBV9|TRBD2
CASSVGLAGGQETQYF
TGTGCCAGCAGCGTAGGATTAGCGGGGGGGCAAGAGACCCAGTACTTC
>TRBJ1-1|once|TRBV6-1|.
CASRMSTGAFF
TGTGCCAGCAGAATGAGCACTGGAGCTTTCTTT
>TRBJ2-5|.|TRBV6-6|TRBD2
CASRAGYQETQYF
TGTGCCAGCAGAGCGGGGTACCAAGAGACCCAGTACTTC
>TRBJ2-7|.|TRBV4-1|TRBD2
CASSLGTRAYEQYF
TGCGCCAGCAGCCTCGGGACTAGAGCCTACGAGCAGTACTTC
>TRBJ1-5|.|TRBV2|.
CASRADKRQPQHF
TGTGCCAGCAGAGCAGACAAACGACAGCCCCAGCATTTT
>TRBJ2-1|.|TRBV7-7|.
CASSLALGGLFNDEQFF
TGTGCTAGCAGCTTAGCGCTAGGGGGGCTCTTTAACGATGAGCAGTTCTTC
>TRBJ1-2|.|TRBV14|.
CASSQDPGEISYGYTF
TGTGCCAGCAGCCAAGATCCTGGGGAAATAAGCTATGGCTACACCTTC
>TRBJ2-3|.|TRBV2|.
CASSDRFRLHTDTQYF
TGTGCCAGCAGTGATAGATTTAGGTTACACACAGATACGCAGTATTTT
>TRBJ2-7|once|TRBV7-2|.
CASSFELIPSYEQYF
TGTGCCAGCAGCTTTGAATTGATACCCTCCTACGAGCAGTACTTC
>TRBJ1-4|.|TRBV30|.
CAWSVSGKTNEKLFF
TGTGCCTGGAGTGTATCGGGGAAAACTAATGAAAAACTGTTTTTT
>TRBJ2-1|.|TRBV9|.
CASSGSVYNEQFF
TGTGCCAGCAGCGGTAGCGTCTACAATGAGCAGTTCTTC
>TRBJ2-3|.|TRBV9|TRBD2
CASSARASGADTQYF
TGTGCCAGCAGCGCGAGGGCTAGCGGGGCCGATACGCAGTATTTT
>TRBJ2-7|.|TRBV11-2|.
CASSSLYEQYF
TGTGCCAGCAGCTCCTTATACGAGCAGTACTTC
>TRBJ2-5|.|TRBV18|.
CASSLFIETQYF
TGTGCCAGCTCACTTTTTATTGAGACCCAGTACTTC
>TRBJ2-2|once|TRBV6-1|.
CASSEGRLNTGELFF
TGTGCCAGCAGTGAGGGACGGCTGAACACCGGGGAGCTGTTTTTT
>TRBJ1-3|.|TRBV7-2|TRBD1
CASSRNRGSGNTIYF
TGTGCCAGCAGCCGAAACAGGGGGTCTGGAAACACCATATATTTT
>TRBJ2-1|.|TRBV2|.
CASSEVSEQFF
TGTGCCAGCAGTGAAGTAAGTGAGCAGTTCTTC
>TRBJ2-5|.|TRBV20-1|TRBD1
CSARTGETQYF
TGCAGTGCTCGGACAGGAGAGACCCAGTACTTC
>TRBJ2-7|once|TRBV2|.
CASSEGGRVGEQYF
TGTGCCAGCAGTGAAGGGGGAAGGGTAGGCGAGCAGTACTTC
>TRBJ2-3|once|TRBV6-1|TRBD1
CAIGQGAGTQYF
TGTGCCATCGGACAGGGGGCCGGCACGCAGTATTTT
>TRBJ2-5|.|TRBV18|.
CASSPSIEETQYF
TGTGCCAGCTCACCTTCCATTGAAGAGACCCAGTACTTC
>TRBJ2-3|.|TRBV7-2|.
CASSLGWGDTQYF
TGTGCCAGCAGCTTAGGGTGGGGGGATACGCAGTATTTT
>TRBJ2-7|.|TRBV7-2|.
CASSPAKATYEQYF
TGTGCCAGCAGCCCCGCCAAGGCCACCTACGAGCAGTACTTC
>TRBJ2-3|.|TRBV19|TRBD2
CASSRGLADTQYF
TGTGCCAGTAGCAGGGGACTAGCAGATACGCAGTATTTT
>TRBJ2-1|.|TRBV30|.
CAWSAETGWLEQFF
TGTGCCTGGAGTGCTGAGACCGGGTGGCTTGAGCAGTTCTTC
>TRBJ2-7|.|TRBV21-1|.
CASSRGLAGGGEQYF
TGTGCCAGCAGCCGAGGACTAGCGGGAGGTGGTGAGCAGTACTTC
>TRBJ2-7|.|TRBV6-1|.
CASSEARSDIYEQYF
TGTGCCAGCAGTGAAGCTAGATCGGATATCTACGAGCAGTACTTC
>TRBJ1-2|.|TRBV7-2|.
CASSPAPYGYTF
TGTGCCAGCAGCCCAGCGCCCTATGGCTACACCTTC
>TRBJ1-2|.|TRBV29-1|TRBD1
CSVAQGYPYYGYTF
TGCAGCGTCGCACAGGGGTACCCCTACTATGGCTACACCTTC
>TRBJ2-3|.|TRBV11-2|.
CASSLGSVAEDTQYF
TGTGCCAGCAGCTTAGGGTCCGTAGCAGAAGATACGCAGTATTTT
>TRBJ1-1|.|TRBV11-3|.
CASSPTDANTEAFF
TGTGCCAGCAGCCCTACGGACGCCAACACTGAAGCTTTCTTT
>TRBJ1-5|.|TRBV12-5|TRBD1
CASGLVRDRSLYSNQPQHF
TGTGCTAGTGGTTTGGTACGGGACAGGTCGCTGTATAGCAATCAGCCCCAGCATTTT
>TRBJ2-3|.|TRBV30|.
CAWSALAASTDTQYF
TGTGCCTGGAGTGCCTTAGCGGCTAGCACAGATACGCAGTATTTT
>TRBJ2-1|few|TRBV19|.
CASSRSSYNEQFF
TGTGCCAGTAGCCGGAGCTCCTACAATGAGCAGTTCTTC